Listed below are T cell receptor beta chains from one sample, sequenced in a study of brain T cells in children with intractable seizures. The protocol was immunoSEQ multiplex PCR, while the TCRdb copy is restricted to in-frame clones and leaves out a portion. The sample has about 76,000 clones, roughly 91% seen once; the top ten hold 1.5%. The sample here was peripheral blood, taken at surgery. The source of these receptors is a boy in the first two years of life with tuberous sclerosis and intractable seizures. CDR3s include the opening cysteine and the closing phenylalanine or tryptophan. Each record gives: J gene, V gene, clone size, D gene, CDR3 DNA, CDR3 protein. D genes are given only for firm matches. Clone sizes are given selectively: once, few, many, or a class where the clone is expanded.

TRBJ2-7,TRBV7-3,NA,NA,TGTGCCAGCAGCCCGGGACTCGCTCGGGAGCAGTACTTC,CASSPGLAREQYF
TRBJ1-2,TRBV11-3,NA,NA,TGTGCCAGCAGCTCCGACTATGGCTACACCTTC,CASSSDYGYTF
TRBJ2-1,TRBV29-1,NA,NA,TGCAGCGTCTTCTTAAGCGATTACAATGAGCAGTTCTTC,CSVFLSDYNEQFF
TRBJ2-1,TRBV28,NA,NA,TGTGCCAGCAGTTTATTATGGAGGGGGTATGAGCAGTTCTTC,CASSLLWRGYEQFF
TRBJ2-2,TRBV4-2,NA,NA,TGTGCCAGCAGCCAAGAGAGAGGGGACACCGGGGAGCTGTTTTTT,CASSQERGDTGELFF
TRBJ2-1,TRBV4-1,NA,TRBD2,TGCGCCAGCAGCCGGCCTGGACTAGCGGGACTAAAAGAGCAGTTCTTC,CASSRPGLAGLKEQFF
TRBJ2-1,TRBV4-2,once,TRBD2,TGTGCCAGCAGCCCGACCGGGACTAGCGGGAGGGGTAATGAGCAGTTCTTC,CASSPTGTSGRGNEQFF
TRBJ2-7,TRBV13,NA,TRBD1,TGTGCCAGCAGCTTAGGGGACAGGGGCTCCTACGAGCAGTACTTC,CASSLGDRGSYEQYF
TRBJ1-4,TRBV3-1/TRBV3-2,NA,NA,TGTGCCAGCAGCCATCCTGCCGGGACAAGTGAAAAACTGTTTTTT,CASSHPAGTSEKLFF
TRBJ1-2,TRBV4-1,NA,NA,TGCGCCAGCAGCCAAGAGACCGTAGCTAACTATGGCTACACCTTC,CASSQETVANYGYTF